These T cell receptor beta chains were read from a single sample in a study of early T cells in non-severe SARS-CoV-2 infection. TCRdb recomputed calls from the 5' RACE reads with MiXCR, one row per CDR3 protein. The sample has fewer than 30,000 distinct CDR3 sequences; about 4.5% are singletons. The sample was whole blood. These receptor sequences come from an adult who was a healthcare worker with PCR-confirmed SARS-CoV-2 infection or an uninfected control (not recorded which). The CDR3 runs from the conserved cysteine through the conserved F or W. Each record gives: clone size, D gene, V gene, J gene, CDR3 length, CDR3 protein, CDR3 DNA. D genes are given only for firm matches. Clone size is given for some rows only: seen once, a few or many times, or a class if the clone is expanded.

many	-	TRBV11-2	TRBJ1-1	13	CASSEQGGTEAFF	TGTGCCAGCAGCGAGCAAGGGGGCACTGAAGCTTTCTTT
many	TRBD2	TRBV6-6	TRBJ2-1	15	CASSKGLAGGNEQFF	TGTGCCAGCAGCAAAGGGCTAGCGGGCGGAAATGAGCAGTTCTTC
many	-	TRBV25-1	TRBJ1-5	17	CATTEDRLERNNQPQHF	TGTGCCACCACGGAGGACCGGCTGGAACGGAACAATCAGCCCCAGCATTTT
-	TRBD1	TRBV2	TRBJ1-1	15	CASAGDSDMNTEAFF	TGTGCCAGCGCCGGGGACAGCGACATGAACACTGAAGCTTTCTTT
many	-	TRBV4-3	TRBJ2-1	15	CASSRTPSSYNEQFF	TGCGCCAGCAGCCGCACCCCGAGCTCCTACAATGAGCAGTTCTTC
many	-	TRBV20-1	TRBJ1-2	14	CSAIGGSGYSGYTF	TGCAGTGCTATAGGGGGGAGCGGCTATAGTGGCTACACCTTC
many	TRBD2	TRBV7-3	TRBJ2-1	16	CASSLTLAGAWNEQFF	TGTGCCAGCAGCTTAACCCTAGCGGGAGCGTGGAATGAGCAGTTCTTC
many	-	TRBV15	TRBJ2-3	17	CATSRGAQASSTDTQYF	TGTGCCACCAGCAGAGGGGCGCAGGCTTCTAGCACAGATACGCAGTATTTT
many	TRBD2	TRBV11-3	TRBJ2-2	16	CASSSLAGEGTGELFF	TGTGCCAGCAGCTCTTTAGCGGGAGAGGGGACCGGGGAGCTGTTTTTT
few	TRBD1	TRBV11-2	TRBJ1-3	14	CASSQGVGGNTIYF	TGTGCCAGCAGCCAGGGGGTTGGTGGAAACACCATATATTTT
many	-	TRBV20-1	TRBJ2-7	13	CSARYQGTYEQYF	TGCAGTGCTAGGTATCAGGGAACCTACGAGCAGTACTTC
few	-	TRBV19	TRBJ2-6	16	CASRTHLGSGANVLTF	TGTGCCAGTAGAACCCATCTCGGCTCTGGGGCCAACGTCCTGACTTTC
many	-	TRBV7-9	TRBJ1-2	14	CASSLSGPFYGYTF	TGTGCCAGCAGCTTATCGGGACCCTTCTATGGCTACACCTTC
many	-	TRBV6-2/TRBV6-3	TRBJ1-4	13	CASSRGRLEKLFF	TGTGCCAGCAGTCGGGGTAGATTGGAAAAACTGTTTTTT